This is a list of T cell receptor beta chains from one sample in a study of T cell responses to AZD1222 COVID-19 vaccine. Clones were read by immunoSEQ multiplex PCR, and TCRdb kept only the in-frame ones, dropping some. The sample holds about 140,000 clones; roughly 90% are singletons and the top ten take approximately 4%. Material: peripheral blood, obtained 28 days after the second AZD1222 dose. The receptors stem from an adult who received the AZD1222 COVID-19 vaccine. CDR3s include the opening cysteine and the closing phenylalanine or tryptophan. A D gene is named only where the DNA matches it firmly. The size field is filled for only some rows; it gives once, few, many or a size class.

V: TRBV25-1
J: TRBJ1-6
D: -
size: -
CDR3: CASSGTANSPLHF
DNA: TGTGCCAGCAGCGGGACGGCCAATTCACCCCTCCACTTT

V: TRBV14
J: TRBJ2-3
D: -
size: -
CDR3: CASSPSLGSDTQYF
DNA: TGTGCCAGCAGCCCCTCCCTCGGATCAGATACGCAGTATTTT

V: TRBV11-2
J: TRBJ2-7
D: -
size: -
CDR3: CASSPLQRPYEQYF
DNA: TGTGCCAGCAGCCCCTTACAGCGACCCTACGAGCAGTACTTC

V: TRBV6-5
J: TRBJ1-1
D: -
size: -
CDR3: CASRSGIGTEAFF
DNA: TGTGCCAGCAGATCAGGGATCGGCACTGAAGCTTTCTTT

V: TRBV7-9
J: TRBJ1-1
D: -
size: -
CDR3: CASRLGRGDVAFF
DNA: TGTGCCAGCAGGTTGGGACGGGGAGATGTAGCTTTCTTT

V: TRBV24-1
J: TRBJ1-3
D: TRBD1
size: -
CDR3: CAIPTGAMNSGNTIYF
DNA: TGTGCCATCCCGACAGGGGCAATGAACTCTGGAAACACCATATATTTT

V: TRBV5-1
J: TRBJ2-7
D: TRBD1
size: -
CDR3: CASSPPGQGINKQYF
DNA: TGCGCCAGCAGCCCCCCGGGACAGGGGATAAACAAGCAGTACTTC

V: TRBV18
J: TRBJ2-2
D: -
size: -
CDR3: CASSPPTPYTYTGELFF
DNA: TGTGCCAGCTCACCACCGACCCCGTACACATACACCGGGGAGCTGTTTTTT

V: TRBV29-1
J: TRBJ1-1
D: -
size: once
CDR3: CSARDTLNTEAFF
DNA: TGCAGCGCGAGGGACACCCTGAACACTGAAGCTTTCTTT

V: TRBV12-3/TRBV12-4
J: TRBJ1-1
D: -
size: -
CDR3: CASSWAGVPEAFF
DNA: TGTGCCAGCAGTTGGGCAGGGGTCCCTGAAGCTTTCTTT